Presented here are 15 T cell receptor beta chains from one specimen sequenced in a study of blood T cell repertoires in COVID-19. Sequenced by immunoSEQ multiplex PCR; TCRdb stores in-frame clones only, minus some. The sample lists approximately 160,000 clones; around 83% were seen once. The sample was peripheral blood. Receptors were obtained from a man aged 70-80 years who had recovered from COVID-19.

The chain has TRBV27 and TRBJ2-7; 7 nucleotides align to TRBD1. The length of the CDR3 is 16 residues. In germline, CDR1 is MNHEY, CDR2 SMNVEV (reference sequence). Trimming removed 5 bases from V and 2 bases from J; junction bases left unmatched: 12. This CDR3 is CASSAQPGTETYEQYF. CDR3 DNA sequence: TGTGCCAGCAGTGCGCAACCCGGGACAGAAACCTACGAGCAGTACTTC.

The chain recombines TRBV6-2 or TRBV6-3 with TRBJ2-1, with TRBD2 as a possible D gene (6 bases). CDR3 length equals 15 residues. V lost 5 bases and J 7 bases, leaving 18 bases between the germline ends. In germline, CDR1 is MNHEY, CDR2 SVGEGT. CDR3 DNA sequence: TGTGCCAGCAGTACCCCCGGCGGCGGGACGAATGAGCAGTTCTTC. Protein sequence: CASSTPGGGTNEQFF.

This sequence joins TRBV18 and TRBJ1-6; TRBD1 agrees at 10 bases. Trimming removed 4 bases from V and 9 bases from J; junction bases left unmatched: 6. The CDR3 is 15 amino acids. Germline lookup yields CDR1 KGHSH and CDR2 LQKENI. The CDR3 here is CASSRQGAERSPLHF. The CDR3 DNA reads as TGTGCCAGCTCACGACAGGGGGCGGAGCGTTCACCCCTCCACTTT.

The J gene is TRBJ2-1, the V gene TRBV6-5, with 13 bases aligning to TRBD2. The CDR3 loop spans 14 amino acids. Germline CDR1 and CDR2: MNHEY and SVGAGI. The V gene end was trimmed by 4 bases and the J gene end by 8 bases; junction bases not matched to a gene: 2. As DNA, the CDR3 is TGTGCCAGCAGTTGGACTAGCGGGAGTGATGAGCAGTTCTTC. This encodes CASSWTSGSDEQFF.

The V gene is TRBV21-1, the J gene TRBJ1-2. TRBV21-1 is assigned pseudogene status. The CDR3 sequence is 12 residues long. CDR3 in amino acids: CARRLFNYGYTF. The CDR3 bases are TGTGCCAGGAGACTATTTAACTATGGCTACACCTTC.

This chain joins TRBV5-1 and TRBJ2-5; 7 bases line up with TRBD2. This CDR3 region has 15 residues. Per germline, CDR1 SGHRS and CDR2 YFSETQ. V gave up 3 bases and J gave up 1 base; unmatched junction bases: 6. The CDR3 DNA follows: TGCGCCAGCAGCTCAGCCGGGACTATCCAAGAGACCCAGTACTTC. It encodes CASSSAGTIQETQYF.

The CDR3 bases are TGCAGCGTTGAAGATATCCGACAGGGCGCGTATGGCTACACCTTC. It specifies CSVEDIRQGAYGYTF. The rearrangement joins TRBV29-1 to TRBJ1-2; 7 nucleotides align to TRBD1. V lost 0 bases, J lost 5 bases, and 9 bases stayed unmatched. Germline CDR1 reads SQVTM; CDR2 reads ANQGSEA. CDR3 length equals 15 residues.

The rearrangement joins TRBV27 to TRBJ2-1; D might be TRBD2 (5 bases). CDR1 is MNHEY and CDR2 is SMNVEV in the germline V gene (reference sequence). CDR3 length: 16 amino acids. Between the trimmed V and J ends, which lost 5 bases and 0 bases, there was a span of 14 bases. The CDR3 DNA sequence: TGTGCCAGCAGTAAAGGAGGTTTGCTCTCCTACAATGAGCAGTTCTTC. It encodes CASSKGGLLSYNEQFF.

The rearrangement links TRBV28 to TRBJ2-2, with D unclear. The germline V gene encodes CDR1 MDHEN and CDR2 SYDVKM. V gave up 5 bases and J gave up 4 bases, with 8 bases separating them. CDR3 length equals 13 residues. The CDR3 DNA is TGTGCCAGCAGTGTCCGTTCCACCGGGGAGCTGTTTTTT. It specifies CASSVRSTGELFF.

This chain links TRBV11-2 with TRBJ1-5, with 8 bases identical to TRBD1. CDR1 and CDR2 from the germline V gene are SGHAT and FQNNGV. J was trimmed by 5 bases and V by 3 bases; bases with no gene match: 3. The CDR3 length is 14 residues. CDR3 loop: CASSFGQGDQPQHF. CDR3 DNA sequence: TGTGCCAGCAGCTTCGGACAGGGTGATCAGCCCCAGCATTTT.

The chain has TRBV3-1 (or the pseudogene TRBV3-2) and TRBJ2-5; D is possibly TRBD2 (6 bases). CDR1 is LGHDT and CDR2 is YNNKEL in the germline V gene (reference sequence). Trimming cost V 1 base and J 5 bases, with 11 bases left between them. This CDR3 region has 14 residues. The CDR3 region is CASSQAGLGETQYF. CDR3 nucleotides: TGTGCCAGCAGCCAAGCGGGACTGGGCGAGACCCAGTACTTC.

The chain couples TRBV28 to TRBJ1-2; D not certain. V lost 7 bases and J 5 bases, leaving 14 bases between the germline ends. CDR1 and CDR2 from the germline V gene are MDHEN and SYDVKM. The CDR3 loop spans 13 amino acids. CDR3 amino acids: CASKEGSKYGYTF. The CDR3 coding sequence is TGTGCCAGCAAGGAGGGTTCGAAATATGGCTACACCTTC.

This chain's CDR3 is CASSATRGEKLFF. The CDR3 DNA is TGCGCCAGCAGTGCCACTCGTGGTGAAAAACTGTTTTTT. V usage is TRBV10-1 and J usage is TRBJ1-4; D gene ambiguous. The germline V and J ends were trimmed by 4 bases and 7 bases, with 10 bases remaining between them. From germline, CDR1 is WNHNN and CDR2 SYGVQD (reference sequence). This CDR3 comprises 13 residues.

V gene TRBV29-1 combines with J gene TRBJ2-7; the D gene is possibly TRBD1 (5 bases). Germline V lookup: CDR1 SQVTM, CDR2 ANQGSEA. V lost 6 bases to trimming and J lost 5 bases, with 17 bases between them. The length of the CDR3 is 13 residues. The CDR3 loop is CSVTLGVRNEQYF. Here the CDR3 DNA reads TGCAGCGTCACTCTAGGGGTAAGGAACGAGCAGTACTTC.

The chain employs TRBV7-2 and TRBJ2-7; 13 nucleotides agree with TRBD2. This CDR3 spans 15 amino acids. The V gene end was trimmed by 7 bases and the J gene end by 4 bases; junction bases not matched to a gene: 7. Germline lookup yields CDR1 SGHTA and CDR2 FQGNSA. CDR3 in amino acids: CASTPGLAGIYEQYF. Here the CDR3 DNA reads TGTGCCAGCACACCGGGACTAGCGGGAATTTACGAGCAGTACTTC.